The 21 T cell receptor beta chains listed next were all sequenced from one sample in a study of blood T cell repertoires in COVID-19. TCRdb keeps only in-frame clones here, not all; method: immunoSEQ multiplex PCR. The table shows under 200,000 clones, with about 80% occurring only once. What was sequenced was peripheral blood. All receptors derive from a human donor with acute or convalescent COVID-19. The donor label of this sample is uncertain.

The V call is TRBV6-5, the J call TRBJ2-6; the D is unclear. From germline, CDR1 is MNHEY and CDR2 SVGAGI. This CDR3 region has 14 residues. Between the trimmed V and J ends, which lost 5 bases and 2 bases, there was a span of 7 bases. Here the CDR3 reads CASSQAPGANVLTF. Written as DNA, the CDR3 is TGTGCCAGCAGTCAGGCCCCTGGGGCCAACGTCCTGACTTTC.

Details on this clone: At the DNA level, this CDR3 is encoded by other sequences in the same sample as well. The V and J genes are TRBV18 and TRBJ1-6; TRBD1 matches at 7 bases. Per germline, CDR1 KGHSH and CDR2 LQKENI. The V gene end was trimmed by 2 bases and the J gene end by 5 bases; junction bases not matched to a gene: 0. CDR3 length: 14 residues. As DNA, the CDR3 is TGTGCCAGCTCACCAGGACAGGATAATTCACCCCTCCACTTT. Translating it yields CASSPGQDNSPLHF.

The chain combines TRBV7-6 with TRBJ2-2, with 9 bases fitting TRBD2. The CDR3 loop spans 17 amino acids. V was clipped by 5 bases and J by 0 bases; unmatched bases: 7. From germline, CDR1 is SGHVS and CDR2 FNYEAQ. In DNA form, the CDR3 reads TGTGCCAGCAGCAGGAGAGAGCGGGGGGCGAACACCGGGGAGCTGTTTTTT. As protein: CASSRRERGANTGELFF.

This clone appeared once. The rearrangement links TRBV28 to TRBJ2-4; 7 nucleotides match TRBD1. The V segment lost 1 base and the J segment 13 bases; nucleotides outside the gene matches: 13. The CDR3 is 15 residues long. Germline CDR1 reads MDHEN; CDR2 reads SYDVKM. The CDR3 loop is CASSLLRGTEIQQYF. CDR3 nucleotide sequence: TGTGCCAGCAGTTTATTAAGGGGGACAGAGATTCAACAGTACTTC.

The chain carries TRBV29-1 and TRBJ2-7; the match to TRBD2 covers 10 bases. The germline gives CDR1 SQVTM, CDR2 ANQGSEA. Trimming at V came to 4 bases and at J to 0 bases, leaving 0 bases not matched to a gene. The CDR3 totals 13 residues. CDR3 amino acids: CSVASGSSYEQYF. CDR3 in DNA: TGCAGCGTTGCTAGCGGGAGCTCCTACGAGCAGTACTTC.

This chain links TRBV30 with TRBJ2-3; 8 bases are shared with TRBD1. J gave up 2 bases and V 2 bases, and 3 bases lay outside the gene matches. The CDR3 has 14 amino acids. Germline V gives CDR1 GTSNPN, CDR2 SVGIG (reference sequence). The CDR3 is CAWSTGQDTDTQYF. In DNA form, the CDR3 reads TGTGCCTGGAGTACGGGACAGGACACAGATACGCAGTATTTT.

Comment on this clone: At one boundary the junction diverges from the germline segment, which might be a read error. The rearrangement uses TRBV7-2 and TRBJ2-7, with 7 bases aligning to TRBD2. Germline loops: CDR1 SGHTA, CDR2 FQGNSA. The CDR3 runs 13 residues. The CDR3 reads CASSLTVGGGGSF. CDR3 coding DNA: TGTGCCAGCAGCTTAACTGTCGGCGGGGGAGGGTCCTTC.

The genes are TRBV20-1 and TRBJ1-5; 10 nucleotides match TRBD1. Per the germline V gene, CDR1 is DFQATT and CDR2 is SNEGSKA (reference sequence). J lost 5 bases, V lost 3 bases, and 4 bases had no gene match. The CDR3 is 14 residues long. The CDR3 region has the DNA TGCAGTGCTAGTCCCGGGACAGGGGATCAGCCCCAGCATTTT. Translation: CSASPGTGDQPQHF.

The V gene is TRBV10-1, the J gene TRBJ2-1; TRBD2 matches at 10 bases. Trimming removed 7 bases from V and 10 bases from J; junction bases left unmatched: 13. CDR3 length: 15 residues. Germline-derived CDR1 and CDR2 are WNHNN and SYGVQD (reference sequence). The CDR3 bases are TGCGCCAGCACCGCCGGCGGGAGCGGGGGGGGAGAGCAGTTCTTC. Translating it yields CASTAGGSGGGEQFF.

This chain links TRBV5-1 with TRBJ1-4; D gene uncertain. The CDR3 covers 13 residues. Germline CDR1 and CDR2: SGHRS and YFSETQ. Trimming took off 2 bases at V and 8 bases at J, with 10 bases between the two ends. The CDR3 protein is CASSFLEGEKLFF. CDR3 in DNA: TGCGCCAGCAGCTTTCTAGAGGGAGAAAAACTGTTTTTT.

The chain joins TRBV5-4 to TRBJ2-7, with 11 bases aligning to TRBD2. Germline assignment: CDR1 SGHNT and CDR2 YYREEE (reference sequence). V was pared by 1 base and J by 4 bases, with 7 bases of the junction left unmatched. The CDR3 has 16 residues. The DNA of the CDR3 is TGTGCCAGCAGCTTGAAGGGGCTAGCGGGAGGATACGAGCAGTACTTC. Translated, it gives CASSLKGLAGGYEQYF.

The chain joins TRBV10-2 to TRBJ1-1, with 9 bases fitting TRBD1. Germline V gives CDR1 WSHSY, CDR2 SAAADI. The CDR3 totals 15 residues. V was pared by 2 bases and J by 1 base, with 2 bases of the junction left unmatched. In nucleotides, the CDR3 is TGCGCCAGCAGTGAGACGGACAGGGGGAACACTGAAGCTTTCTTT. Translating it yields CASSETDRGNTEAFF.

The V and J genes are TRBV15 and TRBJ1-5, with D tentatively TRBD1 (6 bases). The germline V gene encodes CDR1 LNHNV and CDR2 YYDKDF (reference sequence). CDR3 size: 17 residues. V gave up 0 bases and J gave up 2 bases, with 14 bases separating them. CDR3 region: CATSRDRGGLGNQPQHF. Here the CDR3 DNA reads TGTGCCACCAGCAGAGATCGCGGGGGCTTGGGCAATCAGCCCCAGCATTTT.

This rearrangement joins TRBV3-1 (or the pseudogene TRBV3-2) to TRBJ1-1; 7 nucleotides line up with TRBD1. Trimming at V came to 4 bases and at J to 5 bases, leaving 7 bases not matched to a gene. Germline V CDR1 and CDR2: LGHDT, YNNKEL (reference sequence). The CDR3 spans 14 residues. The chain's CDR3 is CASSLGLRGTEAFF. CDR3 DNA: TGTGCCAGCAGCCTGGGGCTCAGGGGGACTGAAGCTTTCTTT.

The rearrangement joins TRBV28 to TRBJ2-7, with 8 nucleotides matching TRBD1. Germline-derived CDR1 and CDR2 are MDHEN and SYDVKM. V shed 4 bases and J 1 base; nucleotides not matched to a gene: 9. The CDR3 totals 16 residues. CDR3 sequence reads: CASSYPRTGNSYEQYF. The CDR3 bases are TGTGCCAGCAGTTACCCCCGGACAGGGAATTCCTACGAGCAGTACTTC.

This clone has only one observation. The gene calls are TRBV9 and TRBJ1-3; the D gene is possibly TRBD1 (6 bases). With 3 bases removed from V and 0 bases from J, the gap between germline ends came to 16 bases. Germline values: CDR1 SGDLS, CDR2 YYNGEE. This CDR3 has 17 amino acids. The CDR3 nucleotides read TGTGCCAGCAGCGCCTCACAGGGTTGGCACTCTGGAAACACCATATATTTT. This codes for CASSASQGWHSGNTIYF.

The chain employs TRBV5-6 and TRBJ2-2; TRBD1 matches at 7 bases. Germline loops: CDR1 SGHDT, CDR2 YYEEEE. V dropped 4 bases and J dropped 5; count of bases not matched to a gene: 14. The CDR3 extends over 17 amino acids. CDR3 sequence: CASSLRGLQGKTGELFF. As DNA, the CDR3 is TGTGCCAGCAGCCTCAGGGGGTTGCAGGGAAAAACCGGGGAGCTGTTTTTT.

The genes are TRBV19 and TRBJ1-3; possibly TRBD1 for D (6 bases). With 8 bases removed from V and 0 bases from J, the gap between germline ends came to 11 bases. Germline assignment: CDR1 LNHDA and CDR2 SQIVND (reference sequence). CDR3 size: 14 residues. The CDR3 DNA is TGTGCCAGTCGAGGGGGTGTCTCTGGAAACACCATATATTTT. Translated, it gives CASRGGVSGNTIYF.

The chain uses TRBV15 and TRBJ1-3; the D gene is possibly TRBD1 (6 bases). This CDR3 is 15 amino acids long. From germline, CDR1 is LNHNV and CDR2 YYDKDF (reference sequence). The V gene lost 0 bases and the J gene lost 3 bases, with 9 bases spanning the gap. CDR3 protein: CATSRDGGGGNTIYF. CDR3 sequence (DNA): TGTGCCACCAGCAGAGATGGGGGCGGTGGAAACACCATATATTTT.

The chain carries TRBV7-9 and TRBJ1-4; TRBD1 is a possible D gene (6 bases). The V gene's germline CDR1 is SEHNR and CDR2 FQNEAQ (reference sequence). This CDR3 region has 14 residues. The V gene lost 3 bases and the J gene lost 6 bases, with 11 bases spanning the gap. The CDR3 loop is CASSFGTPDEKLFF. The CDR3 bases are TGTGCCAGCAGCTTCGGGACACCTGATGAAAAACTGTTTTTT.

This chain's CDR3 is CASTKGQGTDTQYF. DNA for the CDR3: TGTGCCAGCACCAAGGGACAGGGTACAGATACGCAGTATTTT. V is TRBV2 and J is TRBJ2-3, with TRBD1 identical over 9 bases. The J segment lost 3 bases and the V segment lost 7 bases, leaving 5 bases of the junction unmatched. In germline, CDR1 is SNHLY, CDR2 FYNNEI. CDR3 length: 14 amino acids. Looking up the rest from reference TRBV2 and TRBJ2-3 gives the full variable domain: EPEVTQTPSHQVTQMGQEVILRCVPISNHLYFYWYRQILGQKVEFLVSFYNNEISEKSEIFDDQFSVERPDGSNFTLKIRSTKLEDSAMYFCASTKGQGTDTQYFGPGTRLTVL.